This TCR beta chain was captured by sequencing in a study of human T cells and chemical hapten exposure. Across the whole study: Across samples, TCR yields varied, mostly owing to small differences in pooled library volumes.

Stated time point: healthy volunteer bleed at 2 weeks. Unseparated into fractions, whole blood served as the source from which total RNA was extracted. Trimming at V came to 5 bases and at J to 7 bases, leaving 10 bases not matched to a gene. Looked up from germline, CDR1 is MNHEY and CDR2 is SMNVEV (reference sequence). This CDR3 comprises 15 residues. In TCRdb, the RACE reads were re-called with MiXCR into one record per CDR3 protein. In the table there are approximately 44,000 distinct CDR3 sequences, less than 4.5% of which are singletons. The table lists this clonotype with many counts. The sequenced material came from whole blood. This receptor was obtained from a human donor in good health. Some clones in this sample may be carry-over from other donors' samples. The rearrangement uses TRBV27 and TRBJ2-7; TRBD2 matches 11 bases. CDR3 protein: CASSKGTSGSREQYF. The CDR3 nucleotides are TGTGCCAGCAGTAAGGGGACTAGCGGATCGAGGGAGCAGTACTTC.